This record covers a single T cell receptor beta chain. As yet, its antigen is unknown. The sample belongs to a study of blood T cells in healthy people across ages. In germline, CDR1 is SGHAT, CDR2 FQNNGV. CDR3 length: 15 amino acids. With 4 bases clipped from V and 3 bases from J, the junction kept 2 bases outside the gene matches. Study observations and caveats: As age increased, TCR beta diversity per million T cells fell in a roughly linear fashion.

Those donating, healthy Caucasian individuals from Russia, were aged 6 to 90. A sample-barcoded 5' primer and a J-beta primer mix were used in a second PCR of roughly 6 to 11 cycles. MiXCR was run by TCRdb on the 5' RACE reads, yielding one entry per CDR3 protein. The sample records about 380,000 distinct CDR3 sequences, over 45% being singletons. Specimen: blood. V and J are TRBV11-2 and TRBJ2-3, with 12 bases that match TRBD1. The TCR comes from a man aged 55 to 70 in good health. The CDR3 DNA follows: TGTGCCAGCAGCTCGGGACAGGGGGCAACAGATACGCAGTATTTT. This codes for CASSSGQGATDTQYF.